This TCR beta chain was recorded in a study of post-analysis software for immune sequencing data. Study-level background: Included courses were relapsing-remitting and secondary progressive multiple sclerosis; progressive-relapsing multiple sclerosis was also included.

Remarks on this clonotype: Its antigen is undetermined.

Regarding the study as a whole: There were five TRBV segments more frequent in patients than controls, and TRBV5-6, TRBV5-1 and TRBV20-1 were among them. The study found significantly lower normalized Chao1 diversity in multiple sclerosis patients than in controls. Strong same-batch co-clustering of samples appeared with F measure clustering.

The TCR beta cDNA libraries carried unique molecular identifiers. cDNA molecules numbering around 450,000 came from around 0.96 to 9.9 million T cells. MiXCR, applied by TCRdb to the PCR reads, yields one record per CDR3 protein. This sample carries roughly 800,000 distinct CDR3 sequences, 30% of them seen once, and the ten largest clones take 0.5% to 0.6%. CDR3 size: 15 residues. Trimming shortened V by 4 bases and J by 8 bases, and 19 bases separated the two germline ends. The germline gives CDR1 SGHDT, CDR2 YYEEEE. Material: blood. The clonotype comes from a girl between 5 and 17 years old with multiple sclerosis. The chain has TRBV5-6 and TRBJ2-1, with D perhaps TRBD1 or TRBD2 (6 bases each). The CDR3 nucleotides are TGTGCCAGCAGCACAGGCCCTAGGGGGGTGGATGAGCAGTTCTTC. Encoded protein: CASSTGPRGVDEQFF.